The next 29 T cell receptor beta chains were all read from a single sample in a study of PD-1 blockade in classical Hodgkin lymphoma (dated by TCRdb to the early 2020s). Library preparation used the immunoSEQ multiplex PCR assay. The table comes from immuneACCESS by way of TCRdb, which keeps in-frame sequences with V and J called. Part of the clones is missing from these tables; in studies checked, under half for an unresolved V gene and the rest for unknown reasons. Within this sample are 64,000 or so clones, with about 90% of them counted one time only. The top ten hold around a tenth of the sample. The time point label on this specimen signifies: cycle 4 day 1 (C4D1), after five to seven weeks of nivolumab. Every trial patient had relapsed after autologous stem cell transplantation, and cohorts A, B and C differed in prior brentuximab vedotin exposure. Specimen: peripheral blood mononuclear cells (PBMCs), collected before the fourth cycle of nivolumab. Receptor source: a human donor with classical Hodgkin lymphoma.

The CDR3 DNA reads as TGTGCCAGCAGCGCGATGAACACTGAAGCTTTCTTT. Translating it yields CASSAMNTEAFF. The V call is TRBV5-6, the J call TRBJ1-1; D is undetermined. The V gene lost 4 bases and the J gene lost 0 bases, with 4 bases spanning the gap. The CDR3 has 12 amino acids. Per the germline V gene, CDR1 is SGHDT and CDR2 is YYEEEE.

The rearrangement joins TRBV27 to TRBJ1-5; no clear D gene. Germline lookup yields CDR1 MNHEY and CDR2 SMNVEV (reference sequence). Trimming cost V 0 bases and J 0 bases, with 15 bases left between them. This CDR3 spans 18 amino acids. The CDR3 bases are TGTGCCAGCAGTTTATCGGGCGATACGATCTATAGCAATCAGCCCCAGCATTTT. This translates into CASSLSGDTIYSNQPQHF.

CDR3 amino acids: CASSFGTSGGAGNEQFF. The CDR3 DNA follows: TGTGCCAGCAGCTTCGGGACTAGCGGGGGGGCTGGGAATGAGCAGTTCTTC. The chain uses TRBV11-3 and TRBJ2-1; TRBD2 matches 16 bases. Unmatched junction bases numbered 6, after V lost 3 bases and J lost 7 bases. The CDR3 is 17 amino acids. Germline CDR1 and CDR2: SGHNT and YENEEA.

V and J are TRBV2 and TRBJ1-2; D possibly corresponds to TRBD1 (5 bases). The CDR3 covers 18 residues. The V gene's germline CDR1 is SNHLY and CDR2 FYNNEI. V was pared by 3 bases and J by 5 bases, with 25 bases between. CDR3 DNA sequence: TGTGCCAGCAGTGATAGCCCCGCCGTCGGGGGGGGAAAATATGGCTACACCTTC. Protein sequence: CASSDSPAVGGGKYGYTF.

This chain uses TRBV7-3 with TRBJ2-7; D may be TRBD2 (6 bases). In germline, CDR1 is SGHTA, CDR2 FQGTGA. The V end lost 2 bases, the J end lost 2 bases, and 13 bases lay between the germline ends. The CDR3 runs 15 residues. CDR3 nucleotide sequence: TGTGCCAGCAGCTTAGACTCGCGGGGAACCTACGAGCAGTACTTC. This gives the protein CASSLDSRGTYEQYF. Based on the CDR3 plus reference TRBV7-3 and TRBJ2-7, the full variable domain is GAGVSQTPSNKVTEKGKYVELRCDPISGHTALYWYRQSLGQGPEFLIYFQGTGAADDSGLPNDRFFAVRPEGSVSTLKIQRTERGDSAVYLCASSLDSRGTYEQYFGPGTRLTVT.

This clone turned up a few times. V and J are TRBV6-5 and TRBJ1-1; D gene uncertain. Germline-derived CDR1 and CDR2 are MNHEY and SVGAGI. CDR3 length: 13 residues. Deletions cut 4 bases from V and 1 base from J, with 7 bases between. The CDR3 reads CASSSDANTEAFF. For the CDR3, the DNA is TGTGCCAGCAGTTCGGACGCGAACACTGAAGCTTTCTTT.

The rearrangement uses TRBV11-2 and TRBJ2-1; D unclear. V was clipped by 1 base and J by 7 bases, with 5 bases between them. The CDR3 has 12 amino acids. The V gene's germline CDR1 is SGHAT and CDR2 FQNNGV. CDR3 sequence (DNA): TGTGCCAGCAGCTTAGGGTGGAATGAGCAGTTCTTC. Protein product: CASSLGWNEQFF.

The rearrangement joins TRBV7-8 to TRBJ1-1, with D uncertain. V was clipped by 4 bases and J by 0 bases, with 12 bases between them. Germline V gene lookup returns CDR1 SGHVS and CDR2 FQNEAQ. CDR3 length equals 15 residues. CDR3 coding DNA: TGTGCCAGCAGCTCGTCCGGACTTATGAACACTGAAGCTTTCTTT. Its translation is CASSSSGLMNTEAFF.

The V gene is TRBV5-6, the J gene TRBJ2-5, with no clear D. The CDR3 is 12 amino acids. Germline V gene lookup returns CDR1 SGHDT and CDR2 YYEEEE. The germline V and J ends were trimmed by 3 bases and 5 bases, with 8 bases remaining between them. This CDR3 is CASSSYRETQYF. CDR3 coding DNA: TGTGCCAGCAGCTCTTATCGGGAGACCCAGTACTTC.

This chain uses TRBV11-2 with TRBJ2-3, with 8 bases lining up with TRBD2. The V gene's germline CDR1 is SGHAT and CDR2 FQNNGV. The CDR3 spans 15 residues. V lost 5 bases to trimming and J lost 1 base; unmatched junction nucleotides: 5. Here the CDR3 DNA reads TGTGCCAGCAGCCAAATGCGGGGGGGCACAGATACGCAGTATTTT. Amino acid sequence: CASSQMRGGTDTQYF. The entire variable domain, with the rest obtained from reference TRBV11-2 and TRBJ2-3, is as follows: EAGVAQSPRYKIIEKRQSVAFWCNPISGHATLYWYQQILGQGPKLLIQFQNNGVVDDSQLPKDRFSAERLKGVDSTLKIQPAKLEDSAVYLCASSQMRGGTDTQYFGPGTRLTVL.

The chain links TRBV2 to TRBJ2-5; D is perhaps TRBD2 (5 bases). The CDR3 is made up of 13 amino acids. CDR1 is SNHLY, CDR2 FYNNEI, per germline. Deletions cut 3 bases from V and 4 bases from J, with 9 bases between. The CDR3 loop reads CASSDGVRETQYF. As DNA, the CDR3 is TGTGCCAGCAGTGACGGGGTACGAGAGACCCAGTACTTC.

The chain has TRBV5-1 and TRBJ2-1; unclear D gene. V dropped 2 bases and J dropped 2 bases, with 8 bases sitting between them. This CDR3 comprises 14 residues. Per germline, CDR1 SGHRS and CDR2 YFSETQ. This CDR3 reads CASSFPGAYNEQFF. CDR3 coding DNA: TGCGCCAGCAGCTTTCCAGGAGCCTACAATGAGCAGTTCTTC. Full variable domain (missing parts from reference TRBV5-1 and TRBJ2-1): KAGVTQTPRYLIKTRGQQVTLSCSPISGHRSVSWYQQTPGQGLQFLFEYFSETQRNKGNFPGRFSGRQFSNSRSEMNVSTLELGDSALYLCASSFPGAYNEQFFGPGTRLTVL.

This chain links TRBV6-1 with TRBJ1-2, with D unresolved. Trimming took off 0 bases at V and 5 bases at J, with 10 bases between the two ends. The CDR3 runs to 14 residues. Germline V gene sequence: CDR1 MNHNS, CDR2 SASEGT. CDR3 in amino acids: CASSEAVEGYGYTF. CDR3 DNA sequence: TGTGCCAGCAGTGAAGCGGTGGAGGGATATGGCTACACCTTC.

The gene calls are TRBV13 and TRBJ2-5; D is unresolved. The V and J ends lost 5 bases and 1 base respectively, with 11 bases between them. The length of the CDR3 is 14 residues. Germline V gives CDR1 PRHDT, CDR2 FYEKMQ (reference sequence). The CDR3 DNA follows: TGTGCCAGCAGCCGCCTGGCGCCCCAAGAGACCCAGTACTTC. Translating gives CASSRLAPQETQYF.

V usage is TRBV5-8 and J usage is TRBJ1-4; TRBD1 matches 8 bases. From germline, CDR1 is SGHTS and CDR2 YDEGEE. CDR3 size: 16 residues. J was trimmed by 0 bases and V by 4 bases; bases with no gene match: 5. CDR3 amino acids: CASSADRAATNEKLFF. The CDR3 DNA reads as TGTGCCAGCAGCGCGGACAGGGCGGCAACTAATGAAAAACTGTTTTTT.

The chain combines TRBV9 with TRBJ1-2; no reliable D call. CDR1 is SGDLS, CDR2 YYNGEE, per germline. The V and J ends lost 3 bases and 7 bases respectively, with 19 bases between them. The CDR3 is made up of 15 amino acids. The CDR3 region is CASSANPGDGSGYTF. The CDR3 DNA is TGTGCCAGCAGCGCAAATCCGGGAGACGGATCTGGCTACACCTTC. Full variable domain (remainder filled in from reference TRBV9 and TRBJ1-2): DSGVTQTPKHLITATGQRVTLRCSPRSGDLSVYWYQQSLDQGLQFLIQYYNGEERAKGNILERFSAQQFPDLHSELNLSSLELGDSALYFCASSANPGDGSGYTFGSGTRLTVV.

This clone was seen once. The J gene is TRBJ2-7, the V gene TRBV4-1; D not certain. Per germline, CDR1 MGHRA and CDR2 YSYEKL. The CDR3 loop spans 13 amino acids. The V gene lost 1 base and the J gene lost 6 bases, with 10 bases spanning the gap. The DNA of the CDR3 is TGCGCCAGCAGCCAAGTGGTGCGCGGCGAGCAGTACTTC. Amino acids: CASSQVVRGEQYF.

The CDR3 region is CASSSASRVETQYF. CDR3 in DNA: TGTGCCAGCAGTTCCGCTTCGAGGGTAGAGACCCAGTACTTC. This rearrangement joins TRBV27 to TRBJ2-5; maybe TRBD2 (5 bases). CDR3 length: 14 amino acids. The V end was cut by 4 bases, the J end by 4 bases, with 13 bases between. In germline, CDR1 is MNHEY, CDR2 SMNVEV (reference sequence).

The V gene is TRBV5-1, the J gene TRBJ1-1; 10 nucleotides align to TRBD1. This CDR3 has 13 residues. Germline V lookup: CDR1 SGHRS, CDR2 YFSETQ. V dropped 3 bases and J dropped 5; count of bases not matched to a gene: 1. In DNA, the CDR3 is TGCGCCAGCAGCTGGGGACAGGGGACTGAAGCTTTCTTT. Its protein product is CASSWGQGTEAFF.

This chain uses TRBV5-5 with TRBJ2-1; 7 bases align to TRBD2. The germline CDR1 and CDR2 sequences are SGHKS and YYEKEE (reference sequence). The V segment lost 6 bases and the J segment 9 bases; nucleotides outside the gene matches: 9. This CDR3 is 13 amino acids long. CDR3 DNA sequence: TGTGCCAGCACCCCGTGGGGCGGGGGTGAGCAGTTCTTC. Translated: CASTPWGGGEQFF.

V is TRBV15 and J is TRBJ2-1; no firm D call. V gave up 5 bases and J gave up 8 bases, with 19 bases separating them. The CDR3 length is 15 residues. From germline, CDR1 is LNHNV and CDR2 YYDKDF (reference sequence). CDR3 bases: TGTGCCACCAGCCAAAGCCGGGCTATCATCCATGAGCAGTTCTTC. This codes for CATSQSRAIIHEQFF.

This chain joins TRBV9 and TRBJ1-2; the D gene is possibly TRBD1 (6 bases). In germline, CDR1 is SGDLS, CDR2 YYNGEE. The CDR3 spans 14 residues. V shed 4 bases and J shed 2 bases, with 12 bases lying between them. The CDR3: CASSRGGGNYGYTF. In DNA, the CDR3 is TGTGCCAGCAGCCGCGGGGGGGGCAACTATGGCTACACCTTC. Looking up the rest from reference TRBV9 and TRBJ1-2 gives the full variable domain: DSGVTQTPKHLITATGQRVTLRCSPRSGDLSVYWYQQSLDQGLQFLIQYYNGEERAKGNILERFSAQQFPDLHSELNLSSLELGDSALYFCASSRGGGNYGYTFGSGTRLTVV.

This sequence joins TRBV9 and TRBJ1-5; D gene ambiguous. Looked up from germline, CDR1 is SGDLS and CDR2 is YYNGEE. This CDR3 has 15 residues. Trimming took off 2 bases at V and 1 base at J, with 10 bases between the two ends. The CDR3 DNA is TGTGCCAGCAGCGTGGGTGGGTCGAGCAATCAGCCCCAGCATTTT. Protein sequence: CASSVGGSSNQPQHF.

V is TRBV6-5 and J is TRBJ2-2, with a weak D call TRBD2 (7 bases). The germline CDR1 and CDR2 sequences are MNHEY and SVGAGI. This CDR3 is built from 14 residues. V shed 6 bases and J shed 7 bases, with 15 bases lying between them. Here the CDR3 DNA reads TGTGCCAGCAGCTCTTACAGGGAGGGCGGGGAGCTGTTTTTT. Translation gives CASSSYREGGELFF.

The chain joins TRBV15 to TRBJ1-5, with 10 bases that match TRBD1. Germline loops: CDR1 LNHNV, CDR2 YYDKDF (reference sequence). This CDR3 is 17 amino acids long. After removal of 2 bases from V and 3 bases from J, the junction contained 7 bases not matched to a gene. Written as DNA, the CDR3 is TGTGCCACCAGCAGAAACCGGGACAGGGGCACCAATCAGCCCCAGCATTTT. It specifies CATSRNRDRGTNQPQHF.

The chain combines TRBV19 with TRBJ2-2; possibly TRBD2 for D (5 bases). Germline V gene sequence: CDR1 LNHDA, CDR2 SQIVND (reference sequence). The CDR3 consists of 11 residues. Trimming shortened V by 8 bases and J by 5 bases, and 6 bases separated the two germline ends. CDR3 region: CASRGTGELFF. The CDR3 DNA reads TGTGCCAGTCGGGGTACCGGGGAGCTGTTTTTT.

This clone was seen once. The V gene is TRBV6-5, the J gene TRBJ1-2; tentative D call: TRBD1 (5 bases). V lost 1 base and J lost 4, with 7 bases in between. CDR1 MNHEY and CDR2 SVGAGI come from the germline V gene. The CDR3 is made up of 13 amino acids. CDR3: CASSYLGGYGYTF. Here the CDR3 DNA reads TGTGCCAGCAGTTACTTGGGGGGCTATGGCTACACCTTC.

V and J are TRBV13 and TRBJ2-1; no clear D gene. Trimming took 5 bases from V and 6 from J, leaving 8 bases between them. Per germline, CDR1 PRHDT and CDR2 FYEKMQ (reference sequence). The CDR3 totals 12 residues. In nucleotides, the CDR3 is TGTGCCAGCAGCAAAAAATCCAATGAGCAGTTCTTC. Translated, it gives CASSKKSNEQFF.

The gene calls are TRBV27 and TRBJ2-7, with D perhaps TRBD1 (5 bases). The CDR3 spans 13 residues. Trimming removed 5 bases at V and 4 bases at J, with 12 bases between. The germline CDR1 and CDR2 sequences are MNHEY and SMNVEV (reference sequence). Here the CDR3 reads CASSTTDSYEQYF. The CDR3 DNA sequence: TGTGCCAGCAGTACGACAGATTCTTACGAGCAGTACTTC.